Each of the 26 T cell receptor beta chains below was sequenced from the same sample in a study of shared clonotypes between healthy human individuals. Naive CD8 cells, CD45RO-negative and positively selected for CCR7, excluded terminally differentiated effector memory CD45RA+ cells. Assay used: immunoSEQ multiplex PCR; TCRdb lists only in-frame clones, some missing. The table lists roughly 2,000,000 clones, 80% to 95% of them singletons. The sequencing input was naive CD8+ T cells from PBMCs. The receptors come from a man aged 18 to 30 in good health. Some clones in this sample may be carry-over from other donors' samples.

This chain links TRBV5-3 with TRBJ2-5, with TRBD2 identical over 10 bases. TRBV5-3 is noted as an ORF with a role that remains uncertain. Trimming cost V 5 bases and J 3 bases; bases outside gene matches: 13. The CDR3 length is 17 residues. The CDR3, as DNA: TGTGCCAGAAGTTCGCTGATTGTACTAGCGGGGAAAGAGACCCAGTACTTC. This gives the protein CARSSLIVLAGKETQYF.

A note on this clone: Other DNA sequences in this sample translate to the same CDR3. CDR3 nucleotide sequence: TGTGCCAGCAGCCCACTAGCGGGAGTTACAGATACGCAGTATTTT. Amino acids: CASSPLAGVTDTQYF. The genes are TRBV7-9 and TRBJ2-3; 11 positions match TRBD2. V shed 5 bases, J shed 3 bases, and the junction held 4 bases outside the gene matches. The CDR3 consists of 15 residues. Per the germline V gene, CDR1 is SEHNR and CDR2 is FQNEAQ (reference sequence).

The chain carries TRBV9 and TRBJ1-2; tentatively, D is TRBD1 (5 bases). The CDR3 covers 14 residues. With 4 bases removed from V and 5 bases from J, the gap between germline ends came to 15 bases. CDR1 is SGDLS and CDR2 is YYNGEE in the germline V gene. The CDR3 protein is CASSLAGTGYGYTF. CDR3 DNA: TGTGCCAGCAGCCTTGCCGGGACCGGTTATGGCTACACCTTC.

Worth noting for this clone: A junction end diverges from the germline sequence, so it may reflect a read error. The rearrangement links TRBV7-8 to TRBJ2-7; 9 bases are a match to TRBD1. This CDR3 region has 17 residues. Germline CDR1 SGHVS, CDR2 FQNEAQ. The CDR3 loop reads CAGSLNFRDRVAYEQYF. CDR3 DNA: TGTGCCGGCAGCTTGAACTTCCGGGACAGGGTCGCCTACGAGCAGTACTTC. Full variable domain (rest looked up from reference TRBV7-8 and TRBJ2-7): GAGVSQSPRYKVAKRGQDVALRCDPISGHVSLFWYQQALGQGPEFLTYFQNEAQLDKSGLPSDRFFAERPEGSVSTLKIQRTQQEDSAVYLCAGSLNFRDRVAYEQYFGPGTRLTVT.

This chain links TRBV28 with TRBJ1-2; D uncertain. This CDR3 has 16 amino acids. V was shortened by 5 bases and J by 6 bases, with 22 bases between the two germline ends. CDR1 is MDHEN, CDR2 SYDVKM, per germline. The CDR3 DNA follows: TGTGCCAGCAGTGGCCGCTTCGGACGGGGAAGTGATGGCTACACCTTC. Its translation: CASSGRFGRGSDGYTF.

The sample holds one count of this clone. The rearrangement uses TRBV14 and TRBJ2-7, with 8 bases that match TRBD2. Trimming at V came to 4 bases and at J to 6 bases, leaving 11 bases not matched to a gene. Germline V gene lookup returns CDR1 SGHDN and CDR2 FVKESK. The CDR3 totals 15 residues. CDR3: CASSLYQWLAGEQYF. The CDR3 coding sequence is TGTGCCAGCAGCCTATATCAGTGGCTAGCGGGCGAGCAGTACTTC.

As concerns this clone: It is likely a read error, because the conserved phenylalanine at the end of the CDR3 is missing. The DNA is omitted, as the CDR3 cannot be located on it reliably, and the CDR3 follows TCRdb's listing. The chain employs TRBV2 and TRBJ1-2. The CDR3 comprises 15 residues, both ends counted. The germline CDR1 and CDR2 sequences are SNHLY and FYNNEI. CDR3 amino acids: CASSEEDGETMSAPL.

The rearrangement uses TRBV5-6 and TRBJ2-5, with 10 bases that match TRBD1. The tail of the sequence fits TRBJ2-7 better, so the J call may be wrong. Germline-derived CDR1 and CDR2 are SGHDT and YYEEEE. The CDR3 is 16 amino acids. The CDR3 nucleotides are TGTGCCAGCAGCTGGCGATTGAGGACAGGGGGCTACGAGCAGTACTTC. Translating it yields CASSWRLRTGGYEQYF.

The chain employs TRBV19 and TRBJ1-2; D gene unclear. V was cut by 6 bases and J by 3 bases, with 17 bases left in between. The CDR3 is made up of 15 amino acids. Germline CDR1 LNHDA, CDR2 SQIVND (reference sequence). The DNA of the CDR3 is TGTGCCAGTAGCCCAACGGGCAGCCTTTACTATGGCTACACCTTC. This gives the protein CASSPTGSLYYGYTF.

This clone was counted a single time. The chain combines TRBV2 with TRBJ2-7; 8 nucleotides match TRBD2. There are 15 residues in the CDR3. Germline CDR1 is SNHLY and CDR2 is FYNNEI. J lost 2 bases, V lost 2 bases, and 5 bases had no gene match. The CDR3 nucleotides are TGTGCCAGCAGTGAATTGGATAGCGGGGCCTACGAGCAGTACTTC. This encodes CASSELDSGAYEQYF.

V usage is TRBV28 and J usage is TRBJ2-7; TRBD2 is a possible D gene (6 bases). Looked up from germline, CDR1 is MDHEN and CDR2 is SYDVKM. The CDR3 contains 15 residues. V was clipped by 2 bases and J by 6 bases, with 17 bases between them. As DNA, the CDR3 is TGTGCCAGCAGTTTACCACGGGAGTTACCCCTCGAGCAGTACTTC. It translates to CASSLPRELPLEQYF.

The rearrangement joins TRBV5-6 to TRBJ2-5; D not certain. The CDR3 is 14 residues long. Germline-derived CDR1 and CDR2 are SGHDT and YYEEEE. V dropped 2 bases and J dropped 1 base, with 9 bases sitting between them. CDR3 protein: CASSFEVRQETQYF. The CDR3 DNA reads TGTGCCAGCAGCTTCGAGGTCCGCCAAGAGACCCAGTACTTC.

The chain has TRBV27 and TRBJ2-1, with a tentative D call TRBD2 (7 bases). Per the germline V gene, CDR1 is MNHEY and CDR2 is SMNVEV (reference sequence). CDR3 length: 15 residues. Between the trimmed V and J ends, which lost 7 bases and 9 bases, there was a span of 22 bases. CDR3 sequence reads: CASKGVTSLDVEQFF. The CDR3 region has the DNA TGTGCCAGCAAGGGGGTGACTAGCCTCGACGTTGAGCAGTTCTTC.

The V and J genes are TRBV11-2 and TRBJ2-1, with 9 bases aligning to TRBD1. This CDR3 is 12 amino acids long. V lost 10 bases and J lost 6; bases outside the gene matches: 4. Germline CDR1 reads SGHAT; CDR2 reads FQNNGV. The CDR3 protein is CAIQGAGNEQFF. For the CDR3, the DNA is TGTGCCATACAGGGGGCCGGCAATGAGCAGTTCTTC. The entire variable domain, with the rest obtained from reference TRBV11-2 and TRBJ2-1, is as follows: EAGVAQSPRYKIIEKRQSVAFWCNPISGHATLYWYQQILGQGPKLLIQFQNNGVVDDSQLPKDRFSAERLKGVDSTLKIQPAKLEDSAVYLCAIQGAGNEQFFGPGTRLTVL.

The chain employs TRBV10-3 and TRBJ2-2, with 8 bases aligning to TRBD1. The germline V gene encodes CDR1 ENHRY and CDR2 SYGVKD. J was trimmed by 1 base and V by 4 bases; bases with no gene match: 2. The CDR3 is 15 amino acids. CDR3 DNA: TGTGCCATCAGTGTCGGACAGGGGAACACCGGGGAGCTGTTTTTT. Its translation: CAISVGQGNTGELFF.

The V gene is TRBV7-2, the J gene TRBJ2-1, with D tentatively TRBD1 or TRBD2 (6 bases each). Trimming removed 3 bases at V and 9 bases at J, with 15 bases between. This CDR3 has 14 amino acids. CDR1 is SGHTA and CDR2 is FQGNSA in the germline V gene. CDR3 loop: CASSFYRGPGEQFF. The CDR3 DNA is TGTGCCAGCAGCTTCTATCGGGGGCCGGGTGAGCAGTTCTTC. The full variable domain, rest sourced from reference TRBV7-2 and TRBJ2-1, is GAGVSQSPSNKVTEKGKDVELRCDPISGHTALYWYRQSLGQGLEFLIYFQGNSAPDKSGLPSDRFSAERTGGSVSTLTIQRTQQEDSAVYLCASSFYRGPGEQFFGPGTRLTVL.

CDR3 amino acids: CASSHPSGRAEGETQYF. CDR3 nucleotide sequence: TGTGCCAGCAGTCACCCCAGCGGGAGGGCAGAAGGAGAGACCCAGTACTTC. The chain uses TRBV28 and TRBJ2-5; 10 bases line up with TRBD2. Looked up from germline, CDR1 is MDHEN and CDR2 is SYDVKM. The CDR3 extends over 17 amino acids. V lost 5 bases to trimming and J lost 4 bases; unmatched junction nucleotides: 13.

This clone came up a few times. The genes are TRBV9 and TRBJ1-2; 7 bases fit TRBD1. The CDR3 is 15 residues long. The germline V gene has CDR1 SGDLS and CDR2 YYNGEE. Losses at the gene ends were 3 bases for V and 0 bases for J; bases not matched to a gene: 5. In DNA, the CDR3 is TGTGCCAGCAGCGAAACAGGGGCTACTAACTATGGCTACACCTTC. This encodes CASSETGATNYGYTF.

The CDR3 DNA sequence: TGTGCCAGCCTTAGCGTGGACGGAGGAAACACCATATATTTT. Translation gives CASLSVDGGNTIYF. The V gene is TRBV2, the J gene TRBJ1-3, with no clear D. This CDR3 contains 14 residues. Germline V lookup: CDR1 SNHLY, CDR2 FYNNEI. Trimming left V 8 bases short and J 4 bases short, with 15 bases between.

The count of this clone is one. The chain uses TRBV5-1 and TRBJ2-5; perhaps D is TRBD1 or TRBD2 (5 bases each). Germline assignment: CDR1 SGHRS and CDR2 YFSETQ. V gave up 0 bases and J gave up 5 bases, with 14 bases separating them. The CDR3 has 15 residues. CDR3 loop: CASSLEVGVWETQYF. The CDR3 DNA sequence: TGCGCCAGCAGCTTGGAGGTGGGGGTGTGGGAGACCCAGTACTTC.

The CDR3 loop is CASSPSGRAKYF. DNA of the CDR3: TGCGCCAGCAGTCCCAGCGGGAGGGCAAAGTACTTC. This chain links TRBV10-1 with TRBJ2-5, with TRBD2 identical over 10 bases. This CDR3 is built from 12 residues. The V gene's germline CDR1 is WNHNN and CDR2 SYGVQD (reference sequence). V was pared by 5 bases and J by 12 bases, with 6 bases of the junction left unmatched.

The CDR3 loop reads CASSTEGGTYNEQFF. Here the CDR3 DNA reads TGTGCCAGCAGTACTGAAGGGGGCACCTACAATGAGCAGTTCTTC. The chain has TRBV2 and TRBJ2-1; TRBD1 matches at 7 bases. Germline CDR1 SNHLY, CDR2 FYNNEI. The CDR3 sequence is 15 residues long. Germline trimming cut 5 bases from V and 2 bases from J; bases unmatched to any gene: 6.

A few counts support this clone. V usage is TRBV28 and J usage is TRBJ1-2; TRBD1 matches 9 bases. The CDR3 sequence is 16 residues long. V shed 4 bases, J shed 2 bases, and the junction held 8 bases outside the gene matches. Germline assignment: CDR1 MDHEN and CDR2 SYDVKM. CDR3 DNA sequence: TGTGCCAGCAGTTCCCTCGAAGGACAGGGGAACTATGGCTACACCTTC. Translation gives CASSSLEGQGNYGYTF.

The chain uses TRBV28 and TRBJ1-2; D is ambiguous. Looked up from germline, CDR1 is MDHEN and CDR2 is SYDVKM. This CDR3 comprises 15 residues. Trimming took off 1 base at V and 7 bases at J, with 16 bases between the two ends. In nucleotides, the CDR3 is TGTGCCAGCAGTTTATCTGGGCGTCGTGGGAGTGGCTACACCTTC. This sequence encodes CASSLSGRRGSGYTF.

The chain joins TRBV4-2 to TRBJ2-1; 8 bases fit TRBD2. The germline V gene has CDR1 LGHNA and CDR2 YNFKEQ. V dropped 5 bases and J dropped 7; count of bases not matched to a gene: 19. This CDR3 is built from 18 residues. CDR3 bases: TGTGCCAGCAGCGGGTTCCCGCGGCTAGCGGGCTCAGGGAATGAGCAGTTCTTC. Its protein product is CASSGFPRLAGSGNEQFF.

This chain connects TRBV19 to TRBJ2-7; 10 nucleotides match TRBD1. V lost 7 bases and J lost 1; bases outside the gene matches: 4. Per germline, CDR1 LNHDA and CDR2 SQIVND (reference sequence). This CDR3 is 14 amino acids long. CDR3 sequence (DNA): TGTGCCAGTACCTGGACAGGGGGTTCCTACGAGCAGTACTTC. Translated, it gives CASTWTGGSYEQYF.